This passage covers 4 T cell receptor beta chains from one sample sequenced in a study of CD8 T cells in ankylosing spondylitis. Via MiXCR, TCRdb re-called the 5' RACE reads, giving one row per CDR3 protein. The sample includes around 300,000 distinct CDR3 sequences, roughly 14% of them seen just once. Sample: blood, either unsorted or a sorted T cell fraction (not recorded which). These receptors originate from a male donor with ankylosing spondylitis or in good health (not recorded which).

This clonotype was found a few times. J is TRBJ1-3 and V is TRBV5-1; D unresolved. Germline CDR1 SGHRS, CDR2 YFSETQ. The CDR3 sequence is 16 residues long. V dropped 4 bases and J dropped 0 bases, with 14 bases sitting between them. CDR3 bases: TGCGCCAGCAGCACCCTGTTACGGAACTCTGGAAACACCATATATTTT. Protein: CASSTLLRNSGNTIYF. Full variable domain (remainder filled in from reference TRBV5-1 and TRBJ1-3): KAGVTQTPRYLIKTRGQQVTLSCSPISGHRSVSWYQQTPGQGLQFLFEYFSETQRNKGNFPGRFSGRQFSNSRSEMNVSTLELGDSALYLCASSTLLRNSGNTIYFGEGSWLTVV.

The V call is TRBV27, the J call TRBJ2-7; D remains unclear. The CDR3 totals 16 residues. V was trimmed by 5 bases and J by 3 bases, leaving 20 bases between them. Germline assignment: CDR1 MNHEY and CDR2 SMNVEV (reference sequence). The CDR3 region has the DNA TGTGCCAGCAGTCCTGTACTTACAGCCACTAACTACGAGCAGTACTTC. Protein product: CASSPVLTATNYEQYF.

In the case of this clonotype: This may arise from a read error, as a much more abundant clone is one base away. J is TRBJ2-3 and V is TRBV7-8; D unresolved. CDR1 is SGHVS, CDR2 FQNEAQ, per germline. The V end was cut by 2 bases, the J end by 4 bases, with 4 bases between. This CDR3 has 12 residues. As DNA, the CDR3 is TGTGCCAGCAGCTTACCCGCAGATACGCAGTATTTT. Its translation is CASSLPADTQYF.

This CDR3 reads CASSFGLAGVRETQYF. As DNA, the CDR3 is TGTGCCAGCAGCTTCGGACTAGCGGGAGTGAGAGAGACCCAGTACTTC. This sequence joins TRBV14 and TRBJ2-5; 13 positions agree with TRBD2. The length of the CDR3 is 16 residues. The J segment lost 4 bases and the V segment lost 5 bases, leaving 7 bases of the junction unmatched. The germline V gene encodes CDR1 SGHDN and CDR2 FVKESK.